This T cell receptor (beta chain) was sequenced in a study of beta chain features in type 1 diabetes. Across the study: The study examined roughly 100 million sorted cells across all samples.

The V segment lost 2 bases and the J segment 5 bases; nucleotides outside the gene matches: 3. CDR1 KGHSH and CDR2 LQKENI come from the germline V gene. The CDR3 runs to 13 residues. Reverse transcription of all isolated RNA meant that expressed TCRB transcripts were sequenced. Naive, central memory and regulatory T cell samples produced a mean of approximately 3.6 million reads. The assay was immunoSEQ multiplex PCR, and TCRdb's table has in-frame clones only and misses some. The data contain under 300,000 clones, 25% to 30% of them seen just once; the ten biggest clones take up approximately 4%. Overall study results and limits: PCR might favor shorter templates, but any such skew would affect patients and controls equally. Any role of HLA type in TCRB rearrangement remained unresolved here.

This clone turned up a few times. Antigen unknown. J is TRBJ2-7 and V is TRBV18; 7 bases match TRBD1. Sample: central memory CD4+ T cells from blood. This receptor was obtained from a man in his thirties or forties in good health. This chain's CDR3 is CASSPDRDHEQYF. The CDR3 bases are TGTGCCAGCTCACCAGACAGGGACCACGAGCAGTACTTC.